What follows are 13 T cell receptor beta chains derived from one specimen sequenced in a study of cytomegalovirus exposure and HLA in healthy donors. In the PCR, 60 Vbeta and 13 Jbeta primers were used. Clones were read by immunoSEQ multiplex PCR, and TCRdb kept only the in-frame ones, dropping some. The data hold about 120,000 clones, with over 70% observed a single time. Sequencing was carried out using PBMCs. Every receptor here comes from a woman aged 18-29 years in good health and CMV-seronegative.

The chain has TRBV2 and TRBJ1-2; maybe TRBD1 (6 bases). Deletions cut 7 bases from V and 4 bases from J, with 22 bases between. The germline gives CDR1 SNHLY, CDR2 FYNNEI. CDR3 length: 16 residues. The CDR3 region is CASTISRWTVTYGYTF. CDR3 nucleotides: TGTGCCAGCACTATCTCTCGATGGACAGTAACCTATGGCTACACCTTC.

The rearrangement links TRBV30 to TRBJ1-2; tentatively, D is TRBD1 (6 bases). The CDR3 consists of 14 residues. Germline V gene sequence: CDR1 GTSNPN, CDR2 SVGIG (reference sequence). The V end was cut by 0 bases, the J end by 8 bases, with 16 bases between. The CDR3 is CAWSVVRGRIGYTF. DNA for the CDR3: TGTGCCTGGAGTGTAGTCAGGGGCAGGATCGGCTACACCTTC.

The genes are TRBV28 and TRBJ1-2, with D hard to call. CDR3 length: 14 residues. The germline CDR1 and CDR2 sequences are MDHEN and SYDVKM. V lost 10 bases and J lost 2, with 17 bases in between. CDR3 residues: CATTTHSGNYGYTF. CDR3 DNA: TGTGCCACCACGACACACTCGGGGAACTATGGCTACACCTTC.

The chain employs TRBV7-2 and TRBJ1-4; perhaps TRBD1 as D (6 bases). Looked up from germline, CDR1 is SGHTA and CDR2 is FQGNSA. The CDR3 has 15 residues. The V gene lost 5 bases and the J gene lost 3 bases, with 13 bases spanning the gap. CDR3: CASSAQGIANEKLFF. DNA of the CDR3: TGTGCCAGCAGCGCACAGGGAATCGCTAATGAAAAACTGTTTTTT.

The CDR3 protein is CASSFGTGPTYEQYF. The CDR3 DNA reads TGCGCCAGCAGCTTTGGGACAGGACCGACCTACGAGCAGTACTTC. The chain employs TRBV5-1 and TRBJ2-7, with TRBD1 identical over 8 bases. The CDR3 has 15 residues. With 2 bases clipped from V and 2 bases from J, the junction kept 6 bases outside the gene matches. Germline CDR1 and CDR2: SGHRS and YFSETQ. Full variable domain (rest looked up from reference TRBV5-1 and TRBJ2-7): KAGVTQTPRYLIKTRGQQVTLSCSPISGHRSVSWYQQTPGQGLQFLFEYFSETQRNKGNFPGRFSGRQFSNSRSEMNVSTLELGDSALYLCASSFGTGPTYEQYFGPGTRLTVT.

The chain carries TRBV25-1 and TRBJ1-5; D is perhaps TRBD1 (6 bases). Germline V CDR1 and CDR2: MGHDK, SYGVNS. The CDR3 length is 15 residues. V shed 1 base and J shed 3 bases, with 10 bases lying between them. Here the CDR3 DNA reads TGTGCCAGCAGTGAATTAGCAGGGGACAATCAGCCCCAGCATTTT. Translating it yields CASSELAGDNQPQHF.

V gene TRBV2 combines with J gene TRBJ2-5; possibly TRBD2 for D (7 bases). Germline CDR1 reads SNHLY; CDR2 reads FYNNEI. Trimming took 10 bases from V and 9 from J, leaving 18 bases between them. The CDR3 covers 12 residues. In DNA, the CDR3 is TGTGCCAATTTGGGGGCGGGGAGGGCCCAGTACTTC. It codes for CANLGAGRAQYF.

This chain's CDR3 is CASSLRQAQSTEAFF. The DNA of the CDR3 is TGCGCCAGCAGCCTGCGACAGGCCCAAAGCACTGAAGCTTTCTTT. V and J are TRBV4-1 and TRBJ1-1; a weak D match, TRBD1 (6 bases). V was pared by 4 bases and J by 4 bases, with 16 bases between. The V gene's germline CDR1 is MGHRA and CDR2 YSYEKL. The CDR3 loop spans 15 amino acids.

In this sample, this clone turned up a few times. The CDR3: CASSPSGKETQYF. The CDR3 nucleotides are TGTGCCAGCAGTCCGTCGGGGAAAGAGACCCAGTACTTC. This chain connects TRBV6-6 to TRBJ2-5, with D perhaps matching TRBD2 (5 bases). The CDR3 is 13 amino acids. V was shortened by 5 bases and J by 3 bases, with 10 bases between the two germline ends. In germline, CDR1 is MNHNY, CDR2 SVGAGI (reference sequence).

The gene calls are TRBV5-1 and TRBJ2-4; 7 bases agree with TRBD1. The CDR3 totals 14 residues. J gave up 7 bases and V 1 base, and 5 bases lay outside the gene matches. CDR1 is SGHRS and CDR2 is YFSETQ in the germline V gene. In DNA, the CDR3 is TGCGCCAGCAGCTTGTCGGAGACAGGGAACATTCAGTACTTC. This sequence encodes CASSLSETGNIQYF.

This chain's CDR3 is CASSITDRVNSPLHF. CDR3 sequence (DNA): TGTGCCAGTAGTATCACTGACAGGGTTAATTCACCCCTCCACTTT. V usage is TRBV19 and J usage is TRBJ1-6; TRBD1 matches at 7 bases. The CDR3 runs 15 residues. V trimming: 3 bases; J trimming: 6 bases; junction bases outside the gene matches: 5. Germline CDR1 reads LNHDA; CDR2 reads SQIVND (reference sequence).

The CDR3 DNA follows: TGTGCCTGGAATGGCAGACTATCCACAGATACGCAGTATTTT. It is translated as CAWNGRLSTDTQYF. This chain connects TRBV30 to TRBJ2-3; D possibly corresponds to TRBD2 (5 bases). The ends were cut back, 4 bases at V and 2 bases at J, with 13 bases in the middle. Germline assignment: CDR1 GTSNPN and CDR2 SVGIG (reference sequence). The length of the CDR3 is 14 residues.

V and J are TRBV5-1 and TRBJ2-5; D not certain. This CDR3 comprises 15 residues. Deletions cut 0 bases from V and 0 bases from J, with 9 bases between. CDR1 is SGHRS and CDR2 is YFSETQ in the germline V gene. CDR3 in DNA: TGCGCCAGCAGCTTGGGGCTGTTGTACCAAGAGACCCAGTACTTC. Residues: CASSLGLLYQETQYF.